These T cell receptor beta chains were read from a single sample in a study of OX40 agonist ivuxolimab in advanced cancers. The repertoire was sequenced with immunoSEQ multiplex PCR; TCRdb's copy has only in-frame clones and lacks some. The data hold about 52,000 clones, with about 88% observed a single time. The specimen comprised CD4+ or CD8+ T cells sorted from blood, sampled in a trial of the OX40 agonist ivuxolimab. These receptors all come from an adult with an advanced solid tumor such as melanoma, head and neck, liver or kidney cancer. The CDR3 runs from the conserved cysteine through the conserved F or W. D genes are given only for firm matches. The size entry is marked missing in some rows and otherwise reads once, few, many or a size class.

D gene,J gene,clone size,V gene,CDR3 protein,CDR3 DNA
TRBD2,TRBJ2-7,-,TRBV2,CASRWSGGALEQYF,TGTGCCAGCAGATGGAGCGGGGGGGCTCTCGAGCAGTACTTC
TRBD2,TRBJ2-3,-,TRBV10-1,CASRPAVAGGLVYLTDTQYF,TGCGCCAGCAGGCCGGCGGTAGCGGGGGGGCTAGTGTATCTCACAGATACGCAGTATTTT
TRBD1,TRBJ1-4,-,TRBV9,CASSPEDREDEKLFF,TGTGCCAGCAGCCCGGAGGACAGGGAAGATGAAAAACTGTTTTTT
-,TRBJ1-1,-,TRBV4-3,CASSQEQFTEAFF,TGCGCCAGCAGCCAAGAGCAATTCACTGAAGCTTTCTTT
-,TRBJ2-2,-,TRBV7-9,CASSLAVSQNTGELFF,TGTGCCAGCAGCTTAGCGGTATCCCAGAACACCGGGGAGCTGTTTTTT
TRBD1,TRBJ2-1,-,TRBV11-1,CASSSADRGYNEQFF,TGTGCCAGCAGCTCCGCGGACAGGGGATACAATGAGCAGTTCTTC
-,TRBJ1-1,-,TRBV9,CASSVVPGYTEAFF,TGTGCCAGCAGCGTAGTGCCAGGGTATACTGAAGCTTTCTTT
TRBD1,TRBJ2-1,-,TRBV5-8,CASSQGETGGHYNEQFF,TGTGCCAGCAGCCAAGGGGAGACAGGGGGCCACTACAATGAGCAGTTCTTC
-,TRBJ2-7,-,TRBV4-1,CASSQGKVHEQYF,TGCGCCAGCAGCCAAGGAAAGGTCCACGAGCAGTACTTC
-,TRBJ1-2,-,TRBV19,CASSLRTVSYGYTF,TGTGCCAGTAGTCTCCGGACAGTTTCGTATGGCTACACCTTC
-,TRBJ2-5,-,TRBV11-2,CASSLRGSHQETQYF,TGTGCCAGCAGCTTAAGGGGAAGTCACCAAGAGACCCAGTACTTC
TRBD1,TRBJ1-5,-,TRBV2,CASSDLTGGWSNQPQHF,TGTGCCAGCAGTGACCTCACAGGGGGATGGAGCAATCAGCCCCAGCATTTT
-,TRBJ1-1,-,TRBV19,CASTISEGVLNTEAFF,TGTGCCAGTACCATATCTGAGGGGGTTTTGAACACTGAAGCTTTCTTT
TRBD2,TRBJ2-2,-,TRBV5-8,CASSSEPRTSGENTGELFF,TGTGCCAGCAGCTCTGAACCGAGGACTAGCGGGGAAAACACCGGGGAGCTGTTTTTT
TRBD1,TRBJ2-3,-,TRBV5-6,CASSLGRQGGDTQYF,TGTGCCAGCAGCTTGGGTCGACAGGGTGGGGATACGCAGTATTTT
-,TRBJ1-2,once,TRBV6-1,CASSTPGGGGYTF,TGTGCCAGCAGTACCCCGGGGGGGGGCGGCTACACCTTC
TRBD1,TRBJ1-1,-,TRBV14,CASSHVQGPTEAFF,TGTGCCAGCAGCCACGTACAGGGGCCCACTGAAGCTTTCTTT
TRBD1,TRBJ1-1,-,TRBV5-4,CASSFPGGTNTEAFF,TGTGCCAGCAGCTTCCCAGGGGGGACGAACACTGAAGCTTTCTTT
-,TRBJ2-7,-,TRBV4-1,CASSQVVMGGLEQYF,TGCGCCAGCAGCCAAGTGGTGATGGGGGGGCTCGAGCAGTACTTC
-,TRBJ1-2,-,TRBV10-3,CAISVPSGGNGYTF,TGTGCCATCAGTGTCCCCTCGGGAGGGAATGGCTACACCTTC
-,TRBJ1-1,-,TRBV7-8,CASERRVTNTEAFF,TGTGCCAGCGAACGTAGGGTTACGAACACTGAAGCTTTCTTT
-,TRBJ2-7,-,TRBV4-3,CASSQGEGTFYEQYF,TGCGCCAGCAGCCAAGGCGAAGGAACCTTCTACGAGCAGTACTTC
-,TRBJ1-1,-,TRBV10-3,CAISREGERNTEAFF,TGTGCCATCAGTAGGGAAGGGGAGAGGAACACTGAAGCTTTCTTT
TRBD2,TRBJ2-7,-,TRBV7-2,CASSHKTSGGPLSYEQYF,TGTGCCAGCAGCCATAAGACTAGCGGGGGACCCCTCTCCTACGAGCAGTACTTC
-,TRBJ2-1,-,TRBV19,CASSILGGSYNEQFF,TGTGCCAGTAGTATACTAGGGGGTAGCTACAATGAGCAGTTCTTC
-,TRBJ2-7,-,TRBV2,CASLVRYSYEQYF,TGTGCCAGCCTAGTGAGGTACTCCTACGAGCAGTACTTC
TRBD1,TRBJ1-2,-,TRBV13,CASSTGDRHGYTF,TGTGCCAGCAGCACAGGGGATCGGCATGGCTACACCTTC
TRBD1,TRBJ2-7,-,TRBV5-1,CASNLGTGTYEQYF,TGCGCCAGCAACCTAGGGACAGGCACCTACGAGCAGTACTTC
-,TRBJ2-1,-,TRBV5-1,CASSLATVGLYNEQFF,TGCGCCAGCAGCTTGGCGACTGTAGGCCTCTACAATGAGCAGTTCTTC
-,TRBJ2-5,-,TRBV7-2,CASSLKGMLGETQYF,TGTGCCAGCAGCTTAAAGGGGATGCTAGGGGAGACCCAGTACTTC
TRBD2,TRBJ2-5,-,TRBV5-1,CASSLSSGALETQYF,TGCGCCAGCAGCTTGTCTAGCGGGGCGCTGGAGACCCAGTACTTC
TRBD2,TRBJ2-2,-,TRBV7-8,CASSFRSGGNTGELFF,TGTGCCAGCAGCTTTAGGTCGGGGGGAAACACCGGGGAGCTGTTTTTT
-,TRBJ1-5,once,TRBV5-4,CASSFAGSQPQHF,TGTGCCAGCAGCTTTGCGGGGAGCCAGCCCCAGCATTTT
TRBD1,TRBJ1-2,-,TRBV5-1,CASSLTGGRIGPDGYTF,TGCGCCAGCAGCTTGACAGGGGGGCGCATCGGGCCGGATGGCTACACCTTC
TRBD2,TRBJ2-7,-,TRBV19,CASSITGTSGKRFVQYF,TGTGCCAGTAGTATAACCGGGACTAGCGGTAAAAGATTCGTGCAGTACTTC
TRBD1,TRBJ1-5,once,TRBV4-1,CASSGGQGSNQPQHF,TGCGCCAGCAGCGGGGGACAGGGAAGCAATCAGCCCCAGCATTTT
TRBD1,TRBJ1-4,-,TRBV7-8,CASSLQGGLNEKLFF,TGTGCCAGCAGCTTACAGGGGGGACTCAATGAAAAACTGTTTTTT
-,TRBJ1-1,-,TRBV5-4,CASSVHENTEAFF,TGTGCCAGCAGCGTGCACGAGAACACTGAAGCTTTCTTT
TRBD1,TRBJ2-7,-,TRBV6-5,CASTQGQGAYYEQYF,TGTGCCAGCACCCAGGGACAGGGGGCCTACTACGAGCAGTACTTC
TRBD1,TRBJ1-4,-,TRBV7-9,CASSAKGAGRDNEKLFF,TGTGCCAGCAGCGCCAAGGGGGCAGGGCGGGATAATGAAAAACTGTTTTTT
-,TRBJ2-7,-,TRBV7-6,CASSRQAGRSYEQYF,TGTGCCAGCAGCCGACAGGCGGGGCGATCCTACGAGCAGTACTTC
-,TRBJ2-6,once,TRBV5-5,CASSESLGTGANVLTF,TGTGCCAGCAGCGAAAGCTTAGGAACTGGGGCCAACGTCCTGACTTTC
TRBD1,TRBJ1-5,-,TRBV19,CASSIAGGRPSNQPQHF,TGTGCCAGTAGTATAGCAGGGGGGCGTCCCAGCAATCAGCCCCAGCATTTT
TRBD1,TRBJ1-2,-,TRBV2,CASSGSRDRGFYGYTF,TGTGCCAGCAGTGGATCCCGGGACAGGGGCTTCTATGGCTACACCTTC
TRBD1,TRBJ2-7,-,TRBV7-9,CASSPDRDYEQYF,TGTGCCAGCAGCCCGGACAGGGACTACGAGCAGTACTTC
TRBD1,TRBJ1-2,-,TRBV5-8,CASSQDGQGGYGYTF,TGTGCCAGCAGCCAAGACGGACAGGGGGGCTATGGCTACACCTTC
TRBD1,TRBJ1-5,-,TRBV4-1,CASSQDRGRGNQPQHF,TGCGCCAGCAGCCAAGACAGGGGGCGAGGCAATCAGCCCCAGCATTTT
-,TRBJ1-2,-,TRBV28,CASSLRGLLIGGYTF,TGTGCCAGCAGTTTACGGGGACTACTCATCGGCGGCTACACCTTC
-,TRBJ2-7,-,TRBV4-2,CASSQDGLTYEQYF,TGTGCCAGCAGCCAAGACGGACTAACCTACGAGCAGTACTTC
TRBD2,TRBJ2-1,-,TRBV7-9,CASSVTSDEQFF,TGTGCCAGCAGCGTCACTAGCGATGAGCAGTTCTTC
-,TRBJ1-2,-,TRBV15,CATSSPLGENYGYTF,TGTGCCACCAGCAGCCCCCTGGGGGAGAACTATGGCTACACCTTC
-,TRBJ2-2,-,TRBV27,CASSLRTVAGELFF,TGTGCCAGCAGTTTACGGACAGTGGCCGGGGAGCTGTTTTTT